Listed below are T cell receptor beta chains from one sample, sequenced in a study of cytomegalovirus exposure and HLA in healthy donors. Sequencing used immunoSEQ multiplex PCR; TCRdb keeps in-frame clones, though not all of them. The sample carries 130,000 or so clones, 70% to 80% recorded once. The source material was PBMCs. The receptor source for this set is a woman between 45 and 60 years old in good health and CMV-seropositive. Each CDR3 is given without its conserved first and last residue.

>TRBJ2-7|TRBV6-1
ASSEAGTAYWKEQY
>TRBJ2-7|TRBV6-5
ASSYSGQGVYEQY
>TRBJ1-1|TRBV6-1
ASSEVQGANTEAF
>TRBJ1-1|TRBV19
ASSPVTQGTEAF
>TRBJ1-1|TRBV4-2
ASSRKSGGSDTEAF
>TRBJ2-3|TRBV15
ATSRDRAGRSSDTQY
>TRBJ2-5|TRBV5-4
ASSRDSETQY
>TRBJ2-7|TRBV6-5
ASSSRDRTYEQY
>TRBJ2-3|TRBV18
ASSLNRGTSASTDTQY
>TRBJ2-1|TRBV5-1
ASSLAAGGVDEQF
>TRBJ1-5|TRBV5-1
ASSLEGAPNQPQH
>TRBJ2-5|TRBV29-1
SVEFWTGEIGETQY
>TRBJ2-5|TRBV5-1
ASSREGVHETQY
>TRBJ1-2|TRBV7-9
ASSPETGGAKGYT
>TRBJ1-2|TRBV2
ASSPSRTARLGDYT
>TRBJ2-7|TRBV7-8
ASSSGLAGVDEQY
>TRBJ2-7|TRBV10-3
AISESTSGGHEQY